A selection of T cell receptor beta chains follows, all from one sample in a study of T cells after yellow fever vaccination. MiXCR was run by TCRdb on the 5' RACE reads, yielding one entry per CDR3 protein. This sample yields some 350,000 distinct CDR3 sequences, of which 4.1% are seen a single time; roughly 25% belongs to the top ten. This sample comprised PBMCs, obtained 5 days after the yellow fever booster vaccination. These receptors were taken from a man aged 18 to 35 who received the YFV17D yellow fever vaccine. The CDR3 runs from the conserved cysteine through the conserved F or W. The D gene is left open where the match is weak. Part of the rows lack a size; the others show once, few, many or a class for expanded clones.

v_gene	d_gene	j_gene	abundance	CDR3aa	CDR3nt
TRBV5-6	TRBD1	TRBJ2-1	-	CASPPGQHNEQFF	TGTGCCAGCCCGCCGGGACAGCACAATGAGCAGTTCTTC
TRBV11-2	-	TRBJ2-1	few	CASSLEGSGGSYNEQFF	TGTGCCAGCAGCTTAGAAGGTTCAGGGGGGAGTTACAATGAGCAGTTCTTC
TRBV5-1	-	TRBJ2-2	-	CASSFSSSHRNTGELFF	TGCGCCAGCAGCTTTTCTAGCTCTCATCGGAACACCGGGGAGCTGTTTTTT
TRBV15	-	TRBJ2-7	few	CATSRERGNYEQYF	TGTGCCACCAGCAGAGAACGGGGGAACTACGAGCAGTACTTC
TRBV24-1	-	TRBJ1-5	-	CATSGAGNQPQHF	TGTGCCACCTCAGGGGCGGGTAATCAGCCCCAGCATTTT
TRBV7-3	TRBD2	TRBJ2-2	few	CASTTGGDAGELFF	TGTGCCAGCACCACCGGGGGGGATGCCGGGGAGCTGTTTTTT
TRBV4-1	-	TRBJ1-2	few	CASSPTGPANYGYTF	TGCGCCAGCAGCCCAACAGGCCCAGCTAACTATGGCTACACCTTC
TRBV12-3/TRBV12-4	-	TRBJ1-5	many	CASSLMANQPQHF	TGTGCCAGCAGTTTGATGGCCAATCAGCCCCAGCATTTT
TRBV6-1	TRBD1	TRBJ2-7	-	CASVWTGGYSYEQYF	TGTGCCAGCGTCTGGACAGGGGGATATAGCTACGAGCAGTACTTC
TRBV6-5	TRBD2	TRBJ2-5	many	CASSPLSIGGETQYF	TGTGCCAGCAGTCCCCTCAGCATCGGGGGGGAGACCCAGTACTTC
TRBV4-3	-	TRBJ1-6	-	CASSQENWDRGSPLHF	TGCGCCAGCAGCCAAGAAAATTGGGACCGGGGTTCACCCCTCCACTTT
TRBV7-3	TRBD2	TRBJ2-5	few	CASGMGLAGDLQYF	TGTGCCAGCGGCATGGGACTAGCGGGGGACCTCCAGTACTTC
TRBV7-9	-	TRBJ1-1	-	CASSLVATNTEAFF	TGTGCCAGCAGCTTAGTTGCGACGAACACTGAAGCTTTCTTT
TRBV5-4	-	TRBJ2-5	few	CASSLGGGHGSETQYF	TGTGCCAGCAGCTTGGGAGGGGGGCACGGTTCGGAGACCCAGTACTTC
TRBV11-1	TRBD1	TRBJ2-7	few	CASSLGDRASSHEQYF	TGTGCCAGCAGCTTGGGGGACAGGGCATCGTCTCACGAGCAGTACTTC
TRBV7-2	-	TRBJ1-5	few	CASSLAEGQNQPQHF	TGTGCCAGCAGCTTAGCGGAAGGACAGAATCAGCCCCAGCATTTT
TRBV7-2	-	TRBJ2-4	many	CASSVSGGAKNIQYF	TGTGCCAGCAGCGTCAGCGGAGGGGCCAAAAACATTCAGTACTTC
TRBV7-2	-	TRBJ1-4	many	CASSPRTANEKLFF	TGTGCCAGCAGCCCCAGGACAGCTAATGAAAAACTGTTTTTT
TRBV6-5	-	TRBJ1-5	-	CASRQPPQPQHF	TGTGCCAGCAGACAGCCCCCTCAGCCCCAGCATTTT
TRBV11-1	-	TRBJ2-1	few	CASSLELQGMNEQFF	TGTGCCAGCAGCTTAGAGCTCCAGGGGATGAATGAGCAGTTCTTC
TRBV7-2	TRBD2	TRBJ2-3	few	CASSYLAGGRVTDTQYF	TGTGCCAGCAGCTACCTAGCGGGGGGGCGCGTCACAGATACGCAGTATTTT
TRBV11-2	-	TRBJ2-7	-	CASSLVKRQFYEQYF	TGTGCCAGCAGCTTAGTTAAACGGCAGTTCTACGAGCAGTACTTC
TRBV4-3	-	TRBJ2-2	few	CASSSPAGSTGELFF	TGCGCCAGCAGCAGCCCCGCAGGGAGCACCGGGGAGCTGTTTTTT
TRBV7-2	TRBD1	TRBJ2-5	many	CASTIRGQETQYF	TGTGCCAGCACCATCAGGGGGCAGGAGACCCAGTACTTC
TRBV20-1	-	TRBJ1-5	many	CSARPGGEGENNQPQHF	TGCAGTGCTAGACCCGGTGGGGAGGGTGAGAACAATCAGCCCCAGCATTTT
TRBV7-3	-	TRBJ2-5	-	CASSYTRHETQYF	TGTGCCAGCAGCTACACAAGGCACGAGACCCAGTACTTC
TRBV12-3/TRBV12-4	-	TRBJ1-5	-	CAVGLKEPQHF	TGTGCTGTAGGGCTTAAGGAGCCCCAGCATTTT
TRBV5-1	-	TRBJ2-7	many	CASSLEDGVSYEQYF	TGCGCCAGCAGCTTGGAGGACGGCGTCTCCTACGAGCAGTACTTC
TRBV9	TRBD2	TRBJ2-1	many	CASSSSGGNEQFF	TGTGCCAGCAGCTCTAGCGGGGGTAATGAGCAGTTCTTC
TRBV4-3	-	TRBJ2-7	few	CASSQGTVLSYEQYF	TGCGCCAGCAGCCAGGGGACGGTCCTCTCCTACGAGCAGTACTTC
TRBV7-6	TRBD2	TRBJ2-1	-	CASSPLAGGQNEQFF	TGTGCCAGCAGCCCACTAGCGGGGGGGCAGAATGAGCAGTTCTTC
TRBV12-3/TRBV12-4	-	TRBJ1-4	-	CASSPERVPNEKLFF	TGTGCCAGCAGTCCCGAAAGGGTTCCTAATGAAAAACTGTTTTTT
TRBV6-2/TRBV6-3	-	TRBJ1-2	many	CASSPGGGYTF	TGTGCCAGCAGTCCCGGCGGGGGCTACACCTTC